The TCR beta chain described here comes from a study of cytomegalovirus exposure and HLA in healthy donors. Study-wide results and caveats: As a later analysis showed, several of the most significant clusters appeared to be linked to common viral pathogens. There was a cluster of highly shared sequence variants that was likely a sequencing artifact. DRB1 showed the most TCR associations and HLA-C the fewest in a later analysis, as rates varied by HLA locus.

Trimming took 5 bases from V and 3 from J; bases not matched to a gene: 3. The V gene's germline CDR1 is SGDLS and CDR2 YYNGEE. The CDR3 length is 14 residues. Note on this clone: Its antigen is unknown.

60 Vbeta and 13 Jbeta primers were used in PCR. Only in-frame clones appear in the TCRdb table, and some are missing; sequencing was by immunoSEQ multiplex PCR. The top ten hold about 7.3% of the sample, which has 250,000 or so clones, approximately 80% seen once. The specimen was PBMCs. The J gene is TRBJ2-2, the V gene TRBV9, with 8 nucleotides matching TRBD1. The TCR originated in a woman in her fifties or sixties in good health and CMV-seropositive. The CDR3 coding sequence is TGTGCCAGCAGTTTACAGGGGGACACCGGGGAGCTGTTTTTT. As protein: CASSLQGDTGELFF.